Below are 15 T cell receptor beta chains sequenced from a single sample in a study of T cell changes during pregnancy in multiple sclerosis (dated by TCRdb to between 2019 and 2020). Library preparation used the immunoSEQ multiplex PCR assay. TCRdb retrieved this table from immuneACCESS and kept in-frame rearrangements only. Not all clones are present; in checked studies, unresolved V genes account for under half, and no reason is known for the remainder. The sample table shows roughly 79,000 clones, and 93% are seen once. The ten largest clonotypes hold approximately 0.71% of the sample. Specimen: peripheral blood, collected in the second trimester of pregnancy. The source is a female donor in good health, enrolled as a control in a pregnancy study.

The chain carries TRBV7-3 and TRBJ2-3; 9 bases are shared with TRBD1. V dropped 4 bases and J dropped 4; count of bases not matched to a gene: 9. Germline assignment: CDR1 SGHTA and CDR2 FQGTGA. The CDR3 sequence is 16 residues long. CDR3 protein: CASSSTGGFNPDTQYF. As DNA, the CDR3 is TGTGCCAGCAGCTCAACAGGGGGCTTTAATCCAGATACGCAGTATTTT.

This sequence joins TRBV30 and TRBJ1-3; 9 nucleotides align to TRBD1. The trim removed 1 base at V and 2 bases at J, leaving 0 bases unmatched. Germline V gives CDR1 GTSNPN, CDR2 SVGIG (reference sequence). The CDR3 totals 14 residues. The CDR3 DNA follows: TGTGCCTGGAGTGGGACAGGGGCTGGAAACACCATATATTTT. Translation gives CAWSGTGAGNTIYF.

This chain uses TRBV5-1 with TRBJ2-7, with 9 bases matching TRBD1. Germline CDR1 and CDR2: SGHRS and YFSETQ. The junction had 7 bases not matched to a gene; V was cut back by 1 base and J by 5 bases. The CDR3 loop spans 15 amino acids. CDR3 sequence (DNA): TGCGCCAGCAGCTTGCTGGGACAGGGTTCCCACGAGCAGTACTTC. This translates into CASSLLGQGSHEQYF.

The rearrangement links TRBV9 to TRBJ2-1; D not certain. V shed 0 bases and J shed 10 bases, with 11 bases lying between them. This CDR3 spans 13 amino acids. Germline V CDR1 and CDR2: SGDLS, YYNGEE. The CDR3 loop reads CASSVAWSREQFF. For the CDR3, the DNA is TGTGCCAGCAGCGTAGCCTGGTCGCGGGAGCAGTTCTTC.

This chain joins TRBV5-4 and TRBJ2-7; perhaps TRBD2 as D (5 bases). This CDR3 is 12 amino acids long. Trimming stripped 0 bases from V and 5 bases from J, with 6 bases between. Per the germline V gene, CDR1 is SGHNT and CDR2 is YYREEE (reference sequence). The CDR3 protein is CASSLAGDEQYF. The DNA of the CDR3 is TGTGCCAGCAGCTTGGCCGGGGACGAGCAGTACTTC.

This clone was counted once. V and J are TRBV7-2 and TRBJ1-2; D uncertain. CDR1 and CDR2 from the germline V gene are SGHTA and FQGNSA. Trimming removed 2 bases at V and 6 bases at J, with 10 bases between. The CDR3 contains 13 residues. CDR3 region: CASSLSPGNGYTF. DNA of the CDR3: TGTGCCAGCAGCTTATCTCCGGGGAATGGCTACACCTTC.

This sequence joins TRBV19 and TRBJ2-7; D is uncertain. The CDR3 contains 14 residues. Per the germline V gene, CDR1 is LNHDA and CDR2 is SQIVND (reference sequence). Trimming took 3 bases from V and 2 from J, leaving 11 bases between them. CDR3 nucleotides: TGTGCCAGTAGTATTCAGGAACGGACCTACGAGCAGTACTTC. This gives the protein CASSIQERTYEQYF.

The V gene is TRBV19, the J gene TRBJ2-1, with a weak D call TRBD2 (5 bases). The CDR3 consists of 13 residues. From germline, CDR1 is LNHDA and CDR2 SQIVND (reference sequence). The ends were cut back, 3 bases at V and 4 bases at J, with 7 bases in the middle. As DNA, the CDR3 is TGTGCCAGTAGTATCCGGGGATACAATGAGCAGTTCTTC. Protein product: CASSIRGYNEQFF.

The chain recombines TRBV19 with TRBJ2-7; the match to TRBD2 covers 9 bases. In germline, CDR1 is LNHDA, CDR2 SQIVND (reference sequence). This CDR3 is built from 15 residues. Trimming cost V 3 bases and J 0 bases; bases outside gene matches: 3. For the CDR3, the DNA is TGTGCCAGTAGTATTAATAGCGGGAGCTCCTACGAGCAGTACTTC. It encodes CASSINSGSSYEQYF.

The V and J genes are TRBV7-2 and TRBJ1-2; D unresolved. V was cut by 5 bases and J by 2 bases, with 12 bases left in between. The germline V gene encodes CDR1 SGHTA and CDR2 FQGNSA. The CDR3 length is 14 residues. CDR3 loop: CASSQDTFNYGYTF. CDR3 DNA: TGTGCCAGCAGCCAAGACACTTTCAACTATGGCTACACCTTC.

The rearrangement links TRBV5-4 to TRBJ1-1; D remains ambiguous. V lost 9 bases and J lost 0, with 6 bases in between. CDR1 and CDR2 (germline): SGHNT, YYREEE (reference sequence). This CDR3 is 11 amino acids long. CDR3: CAMRMNTEAFF. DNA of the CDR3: TGTGCCATGAGGATGAACACTGAAGCTTTCTTT.

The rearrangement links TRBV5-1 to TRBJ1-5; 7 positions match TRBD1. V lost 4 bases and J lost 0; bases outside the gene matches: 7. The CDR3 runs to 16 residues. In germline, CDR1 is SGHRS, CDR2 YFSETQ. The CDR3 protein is CASSPGTVDSNQPQHF. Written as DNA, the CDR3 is TGCGCCAGCAGCCCCGGGACAGTTGATAGCAATCAGCCCCAGCATTTT.

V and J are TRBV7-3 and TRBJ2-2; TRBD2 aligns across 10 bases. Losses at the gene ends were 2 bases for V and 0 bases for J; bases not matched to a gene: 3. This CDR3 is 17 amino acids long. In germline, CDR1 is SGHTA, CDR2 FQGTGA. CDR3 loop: CASSLEGLAANTGELFF. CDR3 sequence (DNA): TGTGCCAGCAGCTTAGAAGGACTAGCGGCGAACACCGGGGAGCTGTTTTTT. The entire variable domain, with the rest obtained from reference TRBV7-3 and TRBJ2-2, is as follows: GAGVSQTPSNKVTEKGKYVELRCDPISGHTALYWYRQSLGQGPEFLIYFQGTGAADDSGLPNDRFFAVRPEGSVSTLKIQRTERGDSAVYLCASSLEGLAANTGELFFGEGSRLTVL.

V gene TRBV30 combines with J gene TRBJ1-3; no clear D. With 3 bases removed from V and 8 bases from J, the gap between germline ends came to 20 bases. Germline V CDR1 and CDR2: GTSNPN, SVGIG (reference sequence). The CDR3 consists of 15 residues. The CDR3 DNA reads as TGTGCCTGGAGGGCCGATAGGAGGCCCTGGGACACCATATATTTT. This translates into CAWRADRRPWDTIYF. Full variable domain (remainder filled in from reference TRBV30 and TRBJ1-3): SQTIHQWPATLVQPVGSPLSLECTVEGTSNPNLYWYRQAAGRGLQLLFYSVGIGQISSEVPQNLSASRPQDRQFILSSKKLLLSDSGFYLCAWRADRRPWDTIYFGEGSWLTVV.

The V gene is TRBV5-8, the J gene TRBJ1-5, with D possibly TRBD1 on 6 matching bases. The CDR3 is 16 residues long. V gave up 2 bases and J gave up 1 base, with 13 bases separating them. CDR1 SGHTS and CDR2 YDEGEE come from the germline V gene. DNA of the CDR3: TGTGCCAGCAGCTTTCCCGGACAGCTCAGCAATCAGCCCCAGCATTTT. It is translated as CASSFPGQLSNQPQHF.